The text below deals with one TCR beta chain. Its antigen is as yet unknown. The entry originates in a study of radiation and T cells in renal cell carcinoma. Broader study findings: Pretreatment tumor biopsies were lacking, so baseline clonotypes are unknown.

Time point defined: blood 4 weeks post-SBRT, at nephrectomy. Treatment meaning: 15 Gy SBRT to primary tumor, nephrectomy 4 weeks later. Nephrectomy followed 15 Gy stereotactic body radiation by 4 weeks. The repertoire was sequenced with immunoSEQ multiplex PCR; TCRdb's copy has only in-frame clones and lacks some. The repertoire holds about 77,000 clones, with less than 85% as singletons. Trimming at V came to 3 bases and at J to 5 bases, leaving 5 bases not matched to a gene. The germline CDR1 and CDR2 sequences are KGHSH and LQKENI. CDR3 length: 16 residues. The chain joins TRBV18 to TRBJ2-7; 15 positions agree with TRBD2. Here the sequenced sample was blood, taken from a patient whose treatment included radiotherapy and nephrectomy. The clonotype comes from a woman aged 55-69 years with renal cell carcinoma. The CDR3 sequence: CASSPGLAGGTDEQYF. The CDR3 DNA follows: TGTGCCAGCTCACCGGGACTAGCGGGAGGTACCGACGAGCAGTACTTC.